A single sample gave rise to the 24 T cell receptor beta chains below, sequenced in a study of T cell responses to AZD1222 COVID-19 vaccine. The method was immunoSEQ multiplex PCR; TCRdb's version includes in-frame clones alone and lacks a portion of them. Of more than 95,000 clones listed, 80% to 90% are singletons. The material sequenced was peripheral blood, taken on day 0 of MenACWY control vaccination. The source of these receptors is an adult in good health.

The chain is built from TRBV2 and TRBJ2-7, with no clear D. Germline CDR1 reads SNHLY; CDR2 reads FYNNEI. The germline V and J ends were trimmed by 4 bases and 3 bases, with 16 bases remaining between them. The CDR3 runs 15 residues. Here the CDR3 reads CASSVGPAIDYEQYF. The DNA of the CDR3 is TGTGCCAGCAGTGTCGGGCCGGCCATTGACTACGAGCAGTACTTC. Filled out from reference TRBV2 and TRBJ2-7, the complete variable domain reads EPEVTQTPSHQVTQMGQEVILRCVPISNHLYFYWYRQILGQKVEFLVSFYNNEISEKSEIFDDQFSVERPDGSNFTLKIRSTKLEDSAMYFCASSVGPAIDYEQYFGPGTRLTVT.

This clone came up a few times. CDR3 sequence (DNA): TGCGCCAGCAGCCACGGGACAGGGTACGGCTACACCTTC. Its translation: CASSHGTGYGYTF. The rearrangement joins TRBV4-1 to TRBJ1-2; TRBD1 matches 9 bases. The ends lost 3 bases at V and 8 bases at J; junction bases unmatched: 4. Per the germline V gene, CDR1 is MGHRA and CDR2 is YSYEKL. This CDR3 region has 13 residues.

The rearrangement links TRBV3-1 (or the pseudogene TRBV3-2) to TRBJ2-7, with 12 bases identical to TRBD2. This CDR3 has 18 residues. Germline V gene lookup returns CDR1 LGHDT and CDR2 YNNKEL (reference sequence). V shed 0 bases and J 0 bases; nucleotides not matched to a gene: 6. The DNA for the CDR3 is TGTGCCAGCAGCCAAGAAGGGACTAGCGGGCCACGCTCCTACGAGCAGTACTTC. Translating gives CASSQEGTSGPRSYEQYF.

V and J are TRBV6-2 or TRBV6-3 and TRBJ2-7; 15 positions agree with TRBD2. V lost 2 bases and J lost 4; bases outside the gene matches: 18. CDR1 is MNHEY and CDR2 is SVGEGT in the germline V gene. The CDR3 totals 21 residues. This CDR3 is CASSYPKEGTSGGTRKYEQYF. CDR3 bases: TGTGCCAGCAGTTACCCGAAAGAAGGGACTAGCGGGGGGACCCGCAAATACGAGCAGTACTTC.

The CDR3 region has the DNA TGCGCCAGCAGCCAAGATTGGGAAAAACTGTTTTTT. Translating it yields CASSQDWEKLFF. This sequence joins TRBV4-3 and TRBJ1-4; D not resolved. CDR1 is LGHNA, CDR2 YSLEER, per germline. The CDR3 length is 12 residues. V lost 0 bases and J 8 bases, leaving 4 bases between the germline ends.

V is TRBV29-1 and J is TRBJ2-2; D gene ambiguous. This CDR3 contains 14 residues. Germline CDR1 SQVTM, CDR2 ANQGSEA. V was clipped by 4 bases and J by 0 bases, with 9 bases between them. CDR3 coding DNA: TGCAGCGTTGCCCTGACTTCGAACACCGGGGAGCTGTTTTTT. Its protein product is CSVALTSNTGELFF.

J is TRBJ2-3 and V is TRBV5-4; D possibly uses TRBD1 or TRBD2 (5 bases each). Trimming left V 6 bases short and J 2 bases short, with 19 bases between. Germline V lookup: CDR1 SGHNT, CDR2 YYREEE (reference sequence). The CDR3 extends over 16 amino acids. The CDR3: CASNGDQALHTDTQYF. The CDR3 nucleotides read TGTGCCAGCAACGGGGACCAGGCATTACACACAGATACGCAGTATTTT. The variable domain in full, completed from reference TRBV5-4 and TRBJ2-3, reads ETGVTQSPTHLIKTRGQQVTLRCSSQSGHNTVSWYQQALGQGPQFIFQYYREEENGRGNFPPRFSGLQFPNYSSELNVNALELDDSALYLCASNGDQALHTDTQYFGPGTRLTVL.

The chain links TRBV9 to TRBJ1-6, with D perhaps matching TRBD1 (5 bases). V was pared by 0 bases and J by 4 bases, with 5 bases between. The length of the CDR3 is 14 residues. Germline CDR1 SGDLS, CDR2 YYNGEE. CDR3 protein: CASSVGQYNSPLHF. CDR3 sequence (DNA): TGTGCCAGCAGCGTAGGACAGTATAATTCACCCCTCCACTTT.

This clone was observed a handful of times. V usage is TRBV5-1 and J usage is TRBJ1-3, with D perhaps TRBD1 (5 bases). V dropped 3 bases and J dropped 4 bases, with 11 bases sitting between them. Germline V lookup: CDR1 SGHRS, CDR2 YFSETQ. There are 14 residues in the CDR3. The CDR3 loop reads CASSSQGAGNTIYF. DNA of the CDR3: TGCGCCAGCAGCTCTCAGGGTGCGGGAAACACCATATATTTT. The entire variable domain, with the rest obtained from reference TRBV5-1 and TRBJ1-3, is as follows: KAGVTQTPRYLIKTRGQQVTLSCSPISGHRSVSWYQQTPGQGLQFLFEYFSETQRNKGNFPGRFSGRQFSNSRSEMNVSTLELGDSALYLCASSSQGAGNTIYFGEGSWLTVV.

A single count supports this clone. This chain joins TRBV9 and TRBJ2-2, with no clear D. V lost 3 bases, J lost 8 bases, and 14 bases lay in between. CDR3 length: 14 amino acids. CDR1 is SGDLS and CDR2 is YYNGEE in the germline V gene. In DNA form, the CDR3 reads TGTGCCAGCAGCGCCTCTTCAGGTGGGGGGGAGCTGTTTTTT. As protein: CASSASSGGGELFF.

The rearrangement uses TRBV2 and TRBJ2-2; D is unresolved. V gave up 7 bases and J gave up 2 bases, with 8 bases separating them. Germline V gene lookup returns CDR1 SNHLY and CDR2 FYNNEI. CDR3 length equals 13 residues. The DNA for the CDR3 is TGTGCCAGCAATGGCGAAAACACCGGGGAGCTGTTTTTT. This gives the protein CASNGENTGELFF.

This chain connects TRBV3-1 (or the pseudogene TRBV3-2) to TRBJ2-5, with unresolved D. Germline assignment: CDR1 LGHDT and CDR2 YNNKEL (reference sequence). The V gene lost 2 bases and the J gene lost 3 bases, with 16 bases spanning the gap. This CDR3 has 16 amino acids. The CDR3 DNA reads TGTGCCAGCAGCCAATACGTAAACGGTTTAAAAGAGACCCAGTACTTC. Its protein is CASSQYVNGLKETQYF.

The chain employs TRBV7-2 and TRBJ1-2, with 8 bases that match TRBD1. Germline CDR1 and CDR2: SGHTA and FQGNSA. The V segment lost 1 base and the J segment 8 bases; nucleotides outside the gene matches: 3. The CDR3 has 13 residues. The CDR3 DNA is TGTGCCAGCAGCTTAGGGACAGGGATGGGCTACACCTTC. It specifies CASSLGTGMGYTF.

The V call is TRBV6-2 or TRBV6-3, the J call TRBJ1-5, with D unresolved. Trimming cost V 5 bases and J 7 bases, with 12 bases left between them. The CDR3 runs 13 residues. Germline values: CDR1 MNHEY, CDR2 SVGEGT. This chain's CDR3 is CASSTAVGQPQHF. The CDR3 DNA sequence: TGTGCCAGCAGTACGGCAGTGGGGCAGCCCCAGCATTTT.

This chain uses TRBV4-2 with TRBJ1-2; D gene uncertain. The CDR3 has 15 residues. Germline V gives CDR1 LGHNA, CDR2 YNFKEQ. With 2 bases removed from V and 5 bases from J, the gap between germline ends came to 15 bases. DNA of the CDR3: TGTGCCAGCAGCCAAAGGAGTCGCCCGGGGTATGGCTACACCTTC. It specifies CASSQRSRPGYGYTF.

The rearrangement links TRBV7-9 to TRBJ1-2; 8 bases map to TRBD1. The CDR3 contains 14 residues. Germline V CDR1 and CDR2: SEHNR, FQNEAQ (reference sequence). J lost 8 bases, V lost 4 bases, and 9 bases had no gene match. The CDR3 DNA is TGTGCCAGCAGCTCTCAAACCGGGACAGGAGGCTACACCTTC. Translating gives CASSSQTGTGGYTF.

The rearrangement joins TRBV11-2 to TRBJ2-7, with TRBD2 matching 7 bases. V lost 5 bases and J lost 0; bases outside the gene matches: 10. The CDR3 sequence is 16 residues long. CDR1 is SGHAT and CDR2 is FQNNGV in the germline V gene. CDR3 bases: TGTGCCAGCAGCACCTGGGGACTAACCCCCTCCTACGAGCAGTACTTC. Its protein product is CASSTWGLTPSYEQYF.

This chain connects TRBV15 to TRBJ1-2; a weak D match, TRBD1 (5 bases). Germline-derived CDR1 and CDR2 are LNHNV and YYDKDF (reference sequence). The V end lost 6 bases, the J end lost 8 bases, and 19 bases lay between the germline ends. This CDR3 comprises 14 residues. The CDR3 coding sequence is TGTGCCACCAGAGAGGGGAGAGGAAGTAGGGGCTACACCTTC. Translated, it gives CATREGRGSRGYTF.

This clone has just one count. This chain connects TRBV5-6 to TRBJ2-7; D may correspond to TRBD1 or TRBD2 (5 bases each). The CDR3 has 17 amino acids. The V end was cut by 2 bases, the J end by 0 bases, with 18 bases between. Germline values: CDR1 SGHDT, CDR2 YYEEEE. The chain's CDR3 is CASSFPGGAVSSYEQYF. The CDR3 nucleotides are TGTGCCAGCAGCTTCCCTGGGGGAGCGGTAAGCTCCTACGAGCAGTACTTC.

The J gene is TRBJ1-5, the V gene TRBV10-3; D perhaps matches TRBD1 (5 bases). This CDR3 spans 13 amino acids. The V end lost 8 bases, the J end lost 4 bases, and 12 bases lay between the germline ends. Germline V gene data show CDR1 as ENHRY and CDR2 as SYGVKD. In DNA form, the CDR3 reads TGTGCCATCGGGATGGGGGTAAATCAGCCCCAGCATTTT. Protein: CAIGMGVNQPQHF.

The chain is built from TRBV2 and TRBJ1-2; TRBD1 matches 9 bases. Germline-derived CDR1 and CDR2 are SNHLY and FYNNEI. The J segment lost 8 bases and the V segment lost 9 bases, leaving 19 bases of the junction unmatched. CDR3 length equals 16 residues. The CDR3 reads CASPGDRDIFLAGYTF. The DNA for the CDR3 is TGTGCCAGTCCCGGGGACAGGGACATCTTCCTAGCGGGCTACACCTTC.

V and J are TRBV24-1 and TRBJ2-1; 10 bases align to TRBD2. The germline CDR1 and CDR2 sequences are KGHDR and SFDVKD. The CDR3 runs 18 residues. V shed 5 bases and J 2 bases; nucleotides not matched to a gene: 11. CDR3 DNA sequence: TGTGCCACCAGTGCCCGCCGGGCTAGCGGGGGCCCCTACAATGAGCAGTTCTTC. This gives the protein CATSARRASGGPYNEQFF.

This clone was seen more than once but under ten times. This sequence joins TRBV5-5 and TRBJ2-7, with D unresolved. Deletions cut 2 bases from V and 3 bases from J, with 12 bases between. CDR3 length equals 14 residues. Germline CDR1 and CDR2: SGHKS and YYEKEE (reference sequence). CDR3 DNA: TGTGCCAGCAGCTTTGGCAGTACGAACTACGAGCAGTACTTC. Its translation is CASSFGSTNYEQYF.

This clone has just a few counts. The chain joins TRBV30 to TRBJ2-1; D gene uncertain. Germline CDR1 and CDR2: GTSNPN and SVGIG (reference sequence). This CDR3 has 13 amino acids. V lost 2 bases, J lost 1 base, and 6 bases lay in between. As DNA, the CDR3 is TGTGCCTGGAGTAGCGATTCCTACAATGAGCAGTTCTTC. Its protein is CAWSSDSYNEQFF.